Listed below are T cell receptor beta chains from one sample, sequenced in a study of blood T cells in healthy people across ages. Each CDR3 protein is one row after TCRdb ran MiXCR on the 5' RACE reads. The sample yields hundreds of thousands of distinct CDR3 sequences, around three fifths seen once. The sequenced material came from blood. All receptors derive from a man in his forties in good health. Both conserved end residues are part of each CDR3. A D gene is named only where the DNA matches it firmly. Rows give clone size only sometimes, using once, few, many, or a class for an expanded clone.

v_gene,j_gene,abundance,d_gene,CDR3nt,CDR3aa
TRBV7-2,TRBJ1-1,.,.,TGTGCCAGCAGATCAAAGGACTTCAACACTGAAGCTTTCTTT,CASRSKDFNTEAFF
TRBV28,TRBJ2-5,few,.,TGTGCCAGCTCCGCCCTCGGGGGCCGGGAGACCCAGTACTTC,CASSALGGRETQYF
TRBV9,TRBJ2-1,.,.,TGTGCCAGCAGCGTCATCTCCCATGAGCAGTTCTTC,CASSVISHEQFF
TRBV5-1,TRBJ2-7,.,.,TGCGCCAGCAGCTTTCGGGGTCAGGAGGGTTACGAGCAGTACTTC,CASSFRGQEGYEQYF
TRBV20-1,TRBJ2-7,few,.,TGCAGTGCTAGGGAACAAATGGCTCGGAGTCCCTACGAGCAGTACTTC,CSAREQMARSPYEQYF
TRBV6-4,TRBJ2-3,.,TRBD2,TGTGCCAGCAGACCCAGCGGGGGGCGCACAGATACGCAGTATTTT,CASRPSGGRTDTQYF
TRBV25-1,TRBJ2-5,.,.,TGTGCCAGCACCGACCCCTACTACCAACAAGAGACCCAGTACTTC,CASTDPYYQQETQYF
TRBV27,TRBJ2-3,.,.,TGTGCCAGCAGTTTGTGGGACGGAGGCACAGATACGCAGTATTTT,CASSLWDGGTDTQYF
TRBV20-1,TRBJ2-4,.,TRBD1,TGCAGTGCTAGAGGTCGACAGGGCGAACAGTACTTC,CSARGRQGEQYF
TRBV5-1,TRBJ1-4,.,.,TGCGCCAGCAGCTTGGACCAGGATGAAAAACTGTTTTTT,CASSLDQDEKLFF
TRBV7-3,TRBJ2-6,.,.,TGTGCCAGCAGCTTAAATAGGGGGGGGCTAGGGGCCAACGTCCTGACTTTC,CASSLNRGGLGANVLTF
TRBV6-6,TRBJ1-2,few,.,TGTGCCAGCAGTTACGGACAGAACTCGTATGGCTACACCTTC,CASSYGQNSYGYTF
TRBV5-6,TRBJ2-5,.,TRBD1,TGTGCGGCTGGGACAGGGGCGTTGGATATTAATGAGCAGTACTTC,CAAGTGALDINEQYF
TRBV6-2/TRBV6-3,TRBJ1-5,.,.,TGTGCCAGCAGTTATCCGGACGGATCCAGTCAGCCCCAGCATTTT,CASSYPDGSSQPQHF
TRBV28,TRBJ2-5,.,.,TGTGCCAGCAGCTACACATTGAATGGGCGAGAGACCCAGTACTTC,CASSYTLNGRETQYF
TRBV12-3/TRBV12-4,TRBJ1-2,.,TRBD1,TGTGCCAGCACTGGGACAGCCGCTAACTATGGCTACACCTTC,CASTGTAANYGYTF
TRBV7-6,TRBJ2-3,few,.,TGTGCCAGCAGCCTGTTGGGCAATACGCAGTATTTT,CASSLLGNTQYF
TRBV7-9,TRBJ2-1,.,TRBD2,TGTGCCAGCAGCTCTAGCGGAGGTAGCGACAATGAGCAGTTCTTC,CASSSSGGSDNEQFF
TRBV27,TRBJ1-2,few,TRBD1,TGTGCCAGCAGCGACGACAGGGTTTCTGGCTACACCTTC,CASSDDRVSGYTF
TRBV4-1,TRBJ1-2,.,TRBD1,TGCGCCAGCCTGCATCGGGACAGGGCGGGATTTCGTGCGGGCTACACCTTC,CASLHRDRAGFRAGYTF
TRBV12-3/TRBV12-4,TRBJ2-3,.,.,TGTGCCAGAGGGAAGACAGATATGCAGTATTTT,CARGKTDMQYF
TRBV28,TRBJ2-4,few,.,TGTGCCAGCAGTTTAAACGGGCAGGGGAAAAACATTCAGTACTTC,CASSLNGQGKNIQYF
TRBV7-8,TRBJ2-3,.,TRBD2,TGTGCCAGCAGCCCCGGGACTAGCGGGATCGGCACAGATACGCAGTATTTT,CASSPGTSGIGTDTQYF
TRBV28,TRBJ2-5,few,.,TGTGCCAGCAGCCCCTGGGGGGAAGCCGAAGGTGAAGAGACCCAGTACTTC,CASSPWGEAEGEETQYF
TRBV29-1,TRBJ2-3,once,TRBD2,TGCAGCGTTGCGGCTAGCGGGAGCACAGATACGCAGTATTTT,CSVAASGSTDTQYF
TRBV20-1,TRBJ2-5,.,.,TGCAGTGCTACCATCCCCCAAGGGGCTCAAGAGACCCAGTACTTC,CSATIPQGAQETQYF
TRBV28,TRBJ2-7,.,TRBD1,TGTGCCAGCAGTCTGGGACAGGGAGGCGTCTACGAGCAGTACTTC,CASSLGQGGVYEQYF
TRBV6-5,TRBJ2-3,.,.,TGTGCCAGCAGTTACTCGCCACTAGGGTTCACAGATACGCAGTATTTT,CASSYSPLGFTDTQYF
TRBV4-3,TRBJ2-6,many,TRBD2,TGCGCCAGCAGCCAAGAGACTAGCGGCTCTGGGGCCAACGTCCTGACTTTC,CASSQETSGSGANVLTF
TRBV20-1,TRBJ2-5,.,.,TGCAGTGCTATTGGCCGGGGGATACAAGAGACCCAGTACTTC,CSAIGRGIQETQYF
TRBV7-9,TRBJ1-4,.,.,TGTGCCAGCAGCGTCCGGGGGTCGAATGAAAAACTGTTTTTT,CASSVRGSNEKLFF
TRBV27,TRBJ2-7,once,.,TGTGCCAGCAGCCCCCCCGGACCAGCTCGCTACGAGCAGTACTTC,CASSPPGPARYEQYF
TRBV6-6,TRBJ2-3,.,TRBD2,TGTGCCAGCAGTTATGGCGGGAGGTTCACAGATACGCAGTATTTT,CASSYGGRFTDTQYF
TRBV5-6,TRBJ2-2,.,TRBD2,TGTGCCAGCAGCAAGACTAGCGGGGGCCTTTTGAACACCGGGGAGCTGTTTTTT,CASSKTSGGLLNTGELFF
TRBV12-3/TRBV12-4,TRBJ2-5,.,.,TGTGCCAGCGATCCGGGGTTTGGGGAACAGACCCAGTACTTC,CASDPGFGEQTQYF
TRBV15,TRBJ2-1,few,.,TGTGCCACCAGCAGAGATCGCGCGGGGTGGAATGAGCAGTTCTTC,CATSRDRAGWNEQFF
TRBV7-2,TRBJ2-1,few,.,TGTGCCAGCAGCCCCAGGGGACTACACAATGAGCAGTTCTTC,CASSPRGLHNEQFF
TRBV28,TRBJ2-2,.,.,TGTGCCAGCACCCCGACAGGCCTGGGGACCGGGGAGCTGTTTTTT,CASTPTGLGTGELFF
TRBV20-1,TRBJ2-1,many,.,TGCAGTGCTAGTATCAGGGAGCAGTTCTTC,CSASIREQFF
TRBV4-2,TRBJ2-7,.,.,TGTGCCAGCAGCCAAGATCGAAGTTACTCCTACGAGCAGTACTTC,CASSQDRSYSYEQYF
TRBV18,TRBJ2-1,.,.,TGTGCCAGCTCACCCCAGCTTAGCGCCGAATACAATGAGCAGTTCTTC,CASSPQLSAEYNEQFF
TRBV10-3,TRBJ1-2,.,TRBD1,TGTGCCATCAGGCCGGGACAGGGGGAACACTACACCTTC,CAIRPGQGEHYTF
TRBV29-1,TRBJ2-3,few,.,TGCAGCGTTGATCGAGATTTTACAGATACGCAGTATTTT,CSVDRDFTDTQYF
TRBV12-3/TRBV12-4,TRBJ2-3,once,TRBD2,TGTGCCAGCAGTTTAGCTGGACTAGCAATCCGAATGGAGCAGTATTTT,CASSLAGLAIRMEQYF
TRBV9,TRBJ1-6,few,.,TGTGCCAGCAGCGTTCAGAGCTCCTATAATTCACCCCTCCACTTT,CASSVQSSYNSPLHF
TRBV6-1,TRBJ2-1,.,.,TGTGCCAGCAAAGATTTAAGGGATGAGCAGTTCTTC,CASKDLRDEQFF
TRBV7-2,TRBJ2-3,.,TRBD2,TGTGCCAGCAGCTTAGTGGGGACTAGCGGGAGCAAGGCAGATACGCAGTATTTT,CASSLVGTSGSKADTQYF
TRBV5-1,TRBJ2-5,.,TRBD2,TGCGCCAGCAGTCCCGGACTAGCGGGGGCCGGACGGGGGACCCTGTACTTC,CASSPGLAGAGRGTLYF
TRBV2,TRBJ2-5,.,.,TGTGCCTCCAAAGGGGTCATCCCCGGGGAAGAGCAGTACTTC,CASKGVIPGEEQYF
TRBV29-1,TRBJ2-3,few,TRBD2,TGCAGCGTTGAAGAGGCGGGAGGGTCTACAGATACGCAGTATTTT,CSVEEAGGSTDTQYF
TRBV29-1,TRBJ2-1,.,TRBD2,TGCAGCGTCCTCGGGACTAGCGGGAGGTCCTACAATGAGCAGTTCTTC,CSVLGTSGRSYNEQFF
TRBV4-2,TRBJ1-4,.,.,TGTGCCAGCAGCCAAGATCGGGGGAGGGAAAAACTGTTTTTT,CASSQDRGREKLFF
TRBV28,TRBJ2-5,few,TRBD1,TGTGCCAGCAGTTCCGGGACAGGGCGAGAGACCCAGTACTTC,CASSSGTGRETQYF
TRBV6-2/TRBV6-3,TRBJ2-4,few,.,TGTGCCACTCTCAAGGACCCAGAAAACATTCAGTACTTC,CATLKDPENIQYF
TRBV6-2/TRBV6-3,TRBJ2-7,few,.,TGTGCCAGCAGTTACCGGACTACATCCTACGAGCAGTACTTC,CASSYRTTSYEQYF